This paragraph covers one T cell receptor beta chain sequence. Its antigen remains unidentified. No much larger clonotype is one base removed from it; base qualities were not supplied. The approximately 39 donors, aged about 6 to 90 years, were systemically healthy Caucasian individuals from Russia. Each donor gave ten milliliters of peripheral blood, collected into EDTA-treated Vacutainer tubes. Ficoll-Paque density-gradient centrifugation was used to isolate PBMCs, with at least 6.5 million obtained per sample. Total RNA, at least 6 micrograms per sample, was extracted from PBMCs with Trizol reagent. Naive CD45RAhigh/CD27high T cell percentages were measured by flow cytometry on a PBMC aliquot from every donor. The data originate from a study of blood T cells in healthy people across ages (dated by TCRdb to 2014 to 2015). Describing the broader study: In model experiments, template switching captured about one uniquely barcoded TCR beta cDNA molecule for every two T cells. To track age-related changes in TCR beta repertoire diversity, the study relied on deep sequencing normalized with unique cDNA molecular identifiers. To avoid experimental bias, donors of different ages were distributed randomly across sequencing lanes. Donors were grouped into four age groups: young (average approximately 16 years), middle-aged (about 38), aged (about 60) and long-lived (about 89). Two additional independent replicas of 1 million unique cDNA reads from the same blood draw were analyzed for two donors (one aged 18 to 30 and one aged 80 or older). The full study reports these points: Total diversity estimates from one million sequenced T cells were considered lower bounds and underestimates. Conclusive comparison of naive and antigen-experienced compartments was prevented by the profiling of bulk unsorted PBMCs. As age increased, observed TCR beta diversity per million T cells dropped in a roughly linear way, and a significant reduction was already evident by age 40. The CMV infection status of donors was not known, potentially confounding age-related changes in expanded clonotypes. Compared with the aged group, more naive CD4+ T cells, fewer expanded clones and increased TCR diversity were shown by the long-lived group, suggesting age selection. Observed TCR beta diversity correlated strongly with the percentage of naive T cells measured by flow cytometry.

To prepare the library, 5' RACE was applied. Sequencing instrument: Illumina HiSeq 2500. A second about 7 to 12 cycle PCR used a sample-barcoded 5' primer and a J-beta primer mix. Each TCR beta cDNA molecule received a unique molecular identifier from a template-switch 5' adaptor carrying 12 random nucleotides. Each sample yielded at least 2.5 million CDR3-containing paired-end reads. All of the RNA was converted into first-strand cDNA using the Mint cDNA synthesis kit, with a TRBC-specific oligonucleotide serving as the primer. Following uracil-DNA glycosylase treatment, all cDNA underwent a first 18-cycle PCR with the universal primers M1SS and BC2_uni_R. The authors' pipeline ran thus. Normalization of each sample was performed by random selection of 1 million high-quality reads, each carrying a distinct molecular identifier. Instead of being binned into consensus sequences, reads with shared molecular identifiers were discarded. MiTCR, set to a Q25 quality threshold and the strictest error-elimination algorithm, was used for CDR3 identification, clonotype clustering and error correction. A nonparametric unseen species model with Euler transformation was used to estimate a lower bound on total TCR beta diversity. TCRdb reanalyzed the raw reads on its own, using fastp at Q25 for trimming and MiXCR for clone calling, and kept in-frame beta chains. Rows are unified per CDR3 protein, each entry keeping the most common DNA and genes. These V and J calls rely on TCRdb rather than the paper's analysis. The sample profile shows 890,000 or so distinct CDR3 sequences; around 68% of them were found once. Clones ranked in the top ten supply roughly a quarter of the sample.

CDR1 is given as SGDLS and CDR2 as YYNGEE, both from the germline V gene. Counted from cysteine to phenylalanine, this CDR3 has 17 amino acids. Only the CDR3 DNA is retained, 51 bases long and in frame from the first base. At the junction V is shortened by 1 base and J by 9 bases; bases outside the gene matches: 15. The clonotype comes from a man younger than 45 in good health. The chain was built from TRBV9 and TRBJ2-1; the central 8 bases match TRBD2. The sample was blood. The CDR3: CASSVTSGGGGWSEQFF. Read as DNA, the sequence is TGTGCCAGCAGCGTAACCTCTGGTGGCGGGGGGTGGAGTGAGCAGTTCTTC.